This T cell receptor (beta chain) derives from a study of T-cell reconstitution after alpha-beta-depleted transplantation in children. It was with unique molecular identifiers that the TCRbeta library was prepared. In TCRdb, the PCR reads were re-called with MiXCR into one record per CDR3 protein. The sample gives around 380,000 distinct CDR3 sequences, roughly a tenth of which show up once; 4.5% to 7% is in the top ten. V trimming: 8 bases; J trimming: 3 bases; junction bases outside the gene matches: 9. CDR3 size: 15 residues. Germline lookup yields CDR1 MNHNS and CDR2 SASEGT. This receptor was taken from a human donor who donated a stem cell graft to a child with acute myeloid leukemia. This sample comprised PBMCs from the stem cell graft donor, obtained from the stem cell graft. This sequence joins TRBV6-1 and TRBJ2-3, with 9 bases that match TRBD1. The CDR3 coding sequence is TGTGCCAGCTCCCTGGGGACAGGGACGACAGATACGCAGTATTTT. It specifies CASSLGTGTTDTQYF.